The 27 T cell receptor beta chains in this list originate from one sample, sequenced in a study of low-dose radiotherapy and immunotherapy resistance in tumors. The time point was: after trial treatment. Indicated treatment: LDRT plus nivolumab, ipilimumab, low-dose cyclophosphamide and aspirin (RACIN trial). Alpha and beta chains were covered, as first-strand cDNA relied on TRAV- and TRBV-specific primers. With a V-primer adapter and a constant-region primer, TCRs were amplified for roughly 20 PCR cycles. One entry per CDR3 protein, called by TCRdb with MiXCR from the reads. The sample includes fewer than 110,000 distinct CDR3 sequences, around 21% of them seen just once. This specimen was PBMCs, taken after low-dose radiotherapy plus immunotherapy. The receptors were sampled from a male donor with prostate cancer.

V and J are TRBV3-1 and TRBJ1-6; tentative D call: TRBD1 (5 bases). V was cut by 5 bases and J by 7 bases, with 15 bases left in between. Germline V gene lookup returns CDR1 LGHDT and CDR2 YNNKEL (reference sequence). The CDR3 contains 15 residues. Written as DNA, the CDR3 is TGTGCCAGCAGCAGTGCTGGGACGGCAAATTCACCCCTCCACTTT. Translation gives CASSSAGTANSPLHF. The entire variable domain, with the rest obtained from reference TRBV3-1 and TRBJ1-6, is as follows: DTAVSQTPKYLVTQMGNDKSIKCEQNLGHDTMYWYKQDSKKFLKIMFSYNNKELIINETVPNRFSPKSPDKAHLNLHINSLELGDSAVYFCASSSAGTANSPLHFGNGTRLTVT.

This clonotype was seen repeatedly, ten times or more. The chain combines TRBV10-3 with TRBJ2-5, with 8 bases fitting TRBD1. Germline V CDR1 and CDR2: ENHRY, SYGVKD. The length of the CDR3 is 17 residues. J lost 4 bases, V lost 0 bases, and 10 bases had no gene match. The CDR3 is CAISESVGDRLLETQYF. The CDR3, as DNA: TGTGCCATCAGTGAGTCGGTTGGGGACAGGCTGTTAGAGACCCAGTACTTC.

This clonotype was picked up many times. CDR3 DNA: TGCAGTGCTATTACAGGGGGCCACAATCAGCCCCAGCATTTT. This encodes CSAITGGHNQPQHF. This chain links TRBV20-1 with TRBJ1-5; 9 nucleotides agree with TRBD1. The CDR3 loop spans 14 amino acids. Germline CDR1 reads DFQATT; CDR2 reads SNEGSKA (reference sequence). Trimming removed 4 bases from V and 3 bases from J; junction bases left unmatched: 4.

CDR3 amino acids: CASSIATGGSYEQYF. In DNA form, the CDR3 reads TGTGCCAGTAGTATAGCTACAGGGGGCTCCTACGAGCAGTACTTC. The chain links TRBV19 to TRBJ2-7; TRBD1 matches 8 bases. The V and J ends lost 1 base and 0 bases, in that order; junction bases with no gene match: 2. The CDR3 length is 15 residues. Germline loops: CDR1 LNHDA, CDR2 SQIVND (reference sequence).

This clonotype has a single count. A much larger clone lies one base from this, so it may be a read error. V gene TRBV7-9 combines with J gene TRBJ2-1; D possibly corresponds to TRBD2 (7 bases). V lost 3 bases and J 6 bases, leaving 21 bases between the germline ends. The germline V gene has CDR1 SEHNR and CDR2 FQNEAQ (reference sequence). This CDR3 spans 17 amino acids. The CDR3 sequence: CASSFQSWGGQGNEQFF. The CDR3 nucleotides read TGTGCCAGCAGCTTCCAATCCTGGGGGGGCCAGGGCAATGAGCAGTTCTTC.

This clonotype was seen at least ten times. The V and J genes are TRBV20-1 and TRBJ2-3, with D possibly matching TRBD2 (7 bases). The CDR3 sequence is 14 residues long. Per the germline V gene, CDR1 is DFQATT and CDR2 is SNEGSKA (reference sequence). Trimming pared 2 bases from V and 4 bases from J, leaving 13 bases between. The DNA for the CDR3 is TGCAGTGCTAGAAGGGGGGGCCGCTCAGATACGCAGTATTTT. The encoded protein is CSARRGGRSDTQYF.

This chain links TRBV3-1 with TRBJ2-7; D is possibly TRBD2 (5 bases). This CDR3 spans 13 amino acids. V was cut by 3 bases and J by 3 bases, with 9 bases left in between. Germline V gene lookup returns CDR1 LGHDT and CDR2 YNNKEL (reference sequence). In DNA, the CDR3 is TGTGCCAGCAGCCAGTCGGGGAACTACGAGCAGTACTTC. The encoded protein is CASSQSGNYEQYF.

About this clonotype: A read error is the likely source, as a far larger clone sits one nucleotide away. The V and J genes are TRBV5-3 and TRBJ1-6; 8 bases line up with TRBD1. TRBV5-3 is an ORF, with its function uncertain. The CDR3 sequence is 15 residues long. With 4 bases clipped from V and 7 bases from J, the junction kept 7 bases outside the gene matches. The CDR3 bases are TGTGCCAGAAGCCCCAGGGGGCGCTTGAATTCACCCCTCCACTTT. Amino acid sequence: CARSPRGRLNSPLHF.

About this clonotype itself: Since a far larger clone is one base different, this is likely a read error. The chain couples TRBV11-2 to TRBJ2-5, with 7 bases lining up with TRBD2. This CDR3 region has 18 residues. V trimming: 1 base; J trimming: 11 bases; junction bases outside the gene matches: 22. Germline lookup yields CDR1 SGHAT and CDR2 FQNNGV. CDR3 sequence reads: CASSLGRKTSYSYNEQYF. The CDR3 nucleotides read TGTGCCAGCAGCTTAGGGAGAAAGACTAGCTACTCCTACAATGAGCAGTACTTC.

This chain links TRBV23-1 with TRBJ2-2, with D perhaps matching TRBD1 (6 bases). TRBV23-1 belongs to the ORF category, with a function that is uncertain. V shed 0 bases and J shed 7 bases, with 12 bases lying between them. CDR3 length equals 15 residues. The CDR3 DNA reads as TGCGCCAGCAGTCAATCGCACCAGGGGATCGGGGAGCTGTTTTTT. This codes for CASSQSHQGIGELFF.

This clonotype has at least ten counts. The chain has TRBV29-1 and TRBJ1-1; D possibly corresponds to TRBD1 (5 bases). The CDR3 contains 13 residues. The ends were cut back, 7 bases at V and 5 bases at J, with 17 bases in the middle. The germline gives CDR1 SQVTM, CDR2 ANQGSEA. CDR3 sequence: CSGGGTSETEAFF. The DNA of the CDR3 is TGCAGCGGGGGGGGGACGAGCGAGACTGAAGCTTTCTTT.

This clonotype occurred many times. The chain combines TRBV7-3 with TRBJ2-2, with D perhaps assigned TRBD1 or TRBD2 (5 bases each). CDR1 and CDR2 from the germline V gene are SGHTA and FQGTGA. The V and J ends lost 5 bases and 3 bases respectively, with 13 bases between them. This CDR3 region has 15 residues. The CDR3 nucleotides are TGTGCCAGCAGCAGCCGGTTGGGGGACACCGGGGAGCTGTTTTTT. As protein: CASSSRLGDTGELFF.

This clonotype has at least ten counts. The J gene is TRBJ2-7, the V gene TRBV6-2 or TRBV6-3, with TRBD1 matching 9 bases. V was pared by 6 bases and J by 4 bases, with 7 bases of the junction left unmatched. Looked up from germline, CDR1 is MNHEY and CDR2 is SVGEGT. There are 14 residues in the CDR3. CDR3 in amino acids: CASSRDRDKYEQYF. DNA for the CDR3: TGTGCCAGCAGCCGGGACAGGGATAAATACGAGCAGTACTTC.

This clonotype was detected many times. The chain has TRBV7-8 and TRBJ1-1, with 7 bases lining up with TRBD1. V trimming: 5 bases; J trimming: 2 bases; junction bases outside the gene matches: 5. Germline-derived CDR1 and CDR2 are SGHVS and FQNEAQ. The CDR3 is made up of 14 amino acids. CDR3 coding DNA: TGTGCCAGCAGCCCACAGGGGATTAACACTGAAGCTTTCTTT. Translated: CASSPQGINTEAFF.

At least ten counts were recorded for this clonotype. As DNA, the CDR3 is TGTGCCAGCAGTCCCAGGGCAGCTAGCTCCTACGAGCAGTACTTC. The encoded protein is CASSPRAASSYEQYF. The rearrangement uses TRBV12-3 or TRBV12-4 and TRBJ2-7; possibly TRBD1 for D (5 bases). The ends were cut back, 5 bases at V and 0 bases at J, with 14 bases in the middle. CDR3 length: 15 residues.

This clonotype was counted at least ten times. The CDR3 sequence is CATQGAANEKLFF. The CDR3 DNA is TGTGCCACTCAGGGGGCGGCTAATGAAAAACTGTTTTTT. The chain recombines TRBV10-3 with TRBJ1-4; TRBD1 agrees at 8 bases. The CDR3 length is 13 residues. Losses at the gene ends were 10 bases for V and 3 bases for J; bases not matched to a gene: 4. Per the germline V gene, CDR1 is ENHRY and CDR2 is SYGVKD.

The sample holds many counts of this clonotype. The V gene is TRBV12-3 or TRBV12-4, the J gene TRBJ2-1, with 7 bases aligning to TRBD2. V trimming: 2 bases; J trimming: 7 bases; junction bases outside the gene matches: 5. CDR3 length equals 14 residues. In DNA, the CDR3 is TGTGCCAGCAGTTTATACGGGGAGGGGAATGAGCAGTTCTTC. Its protein is CASSLYGEGNEQFF.

This clonotype was counted at least ten times. The gene calls are TRBV20-1 and TRBJ1-2; weak D call: TRBD1 (6 bases). V was trimmed by 3 bases and J by 8 bases, leaving 13 bases between them. Germline loops: CDR1 DFQATT, CDR2 SNEGSKA (reference sequence). There are 12 residues in the CDR3. This chain's CDR3 is CSASRDTHGYTF. Written as DNA, the CDR3 is TGCAGTGCTAGTCGGGACACCCACGGCTACACCTTC.

This clonotype was counted at least ten times. V and J are TRBV29-1 and TRBJ1-2, with TRBD1 as a possible D gene (5 bases). Deletions cut 0 bases from V and 8 bases from J, with 22 bases between. This CDR3 is 16 amino acids long. Germline V gene data show CDR1 as SQVTM and CDR2 as ANQGSEA. CDR3 amino acids: CSVEEGPYRTMEGYTF. CDR3 sequence (DNA): TGCAGCGTTGAAGAGGGGCCTTACCGAACTATGGAGGGCTACACCTTC.

About this clonotype itself: The likely explanation is a read error, given a far larger clone one base away. The CDR3 DNA follows: TGTGCCAGCAGTTACTCGGGGGACAGTGACTCCTACGAGCAGTTCTTC. Its translation: CASSYSGDSDSYEQFF. The gene calls are TRBV6-6 and TRBJ2-1; 7 nucleotides match TRBD1. This CDR3 region has 16 residues. The germline CDR1 and CDR2 sequences are MNHNY and SVGAGI (reference sequence). Germline trimming cut 0 bases from V and 10 bases from J; bases unmatched to any gene: 12.

This clonotype showed up many times. The rearrangement joins TRBV2 to TRBJ2-5; D gene ambiguous. Trimming cost V 4 bases and J 5 bases, with 11 bases left between them. The germline gives CDR1 SNHLY, CDR2 FYNNEI. This CDR3 region has 13 residues. Here the CDR3 reads CASSGEEMETQYF. CDR3 nucleotide sequence: TGTGCCAGCAGTGGAGAGGAGATGGAGACCCAGTACTTC. Using reference TRBV2 and TRBJ2-5 for the parts outside the CDR3, the full variable domain is EPEVTQTPSHQVTQMGQEVILRCVPISNHLYFYWYRQILGQKVEFLVSFYNNEISEKSEIFDDQFSVERPDGSNFTLKIRSTKLEDSAMYFCASSGEEMETQYFGPGTRLLVL.

In its sample, this clonotype was seen many times. V gene TRBV20-1 combines with J gene TRBJ1-2; possible D gene TRBD1, 5 bases. Germline-derived CDR1 and CDR2 are DFQATT and SNEGSKA (reference sequence). There are 13 residues in the CDR3. The CDR3 protein is CRGTGGDDYGYTF. Written as DNA, the CDR3 is TGCAGGGGAACCGGGGGAGATGACTATGGCTACACCTTC.

The chain carries TRBV4-1 and TRBJ2-2; D is possibly TRBD1 (7 bases). CDR1 is MGHRA and CDR2 is YSYEKL in the germline V gene. The CDR3 extends over 14 amino acids. The V end lost 7 bases, the J end lost 4 bases, and 13 bases lay between the germline ends. CDR3 bases: TGCGCCAGCACGGAGGGGGCGGCCACCGGGGAGCTGTTTTTT. It yields the protein CASTEGAATGELFF.

This clonotype came up many times. This rearrangement joins TRBV5-1 to TRBJ1-2; D unclear. The CDR3 is made up of 16 amino acids. Germline lookup yields CDR1 SGHRS and CDR2 YFSETQ. V was clipped by 4 bases and J by 4 bases, with 20 bases between them. CDR3 coding DNA: TGCGCCAGCAGCCCGTCCTTTGGGGAGCGAACCTATGGCTACACCTTC. Translated, it gives CASSPSFGERTYGYTF.

This clonotype was recorded many times. The CDR3 is CSASRTGRGGTGELFF. CDR3 DNA: TGCAGTGCTAGCCGGACAGGGAGGGGAGGCACCGGGGAGCTGTTTTTT. This chain connects TRBV20-1 to TRBJ2-2; D might be TRBD1 (8 bases). Germline CDR1 and CDR2: DFQATT and SNEGSKA (reference sequence). The V gene lost 3 bases and the J gene lost 4 bases, with 18 bases spanning the gap. The CDR3 is 16 residues long.

At least ten counts were recorded for this clonotype. The chain employs TRBV29-1 and TRBJ2-5; 9 bases line up with TRBD1. Looked up from germline, CDR1 is SQVTM and CDR2 is ANQGSEA. V shed 6 bases and J 4 bases; nucleotides not matched to a gene: 6. The CDR3 loop spans 13 amino acids. CDR3 amino acids: CSVDRQGGETQYF. In nucleotides, the CDR3 is TGCAGCGTGGACCGACAGGGGGGAGAGACCCAGTACTTC.

To note about this clonotype: A read error likely explains this, since a far larger clone differs by one base. V gene TRBV5-4 combines with J gene TRBJ2-7; D possibly corresponds to TRBD2 (5 bases). V was cut by 5 bases and J by 7 bases, with 16 bases left in between. The CDR3 contains 13 residues. Per the germline V gene, CDR1 is SGHNT and CDR2 is YYREEE (reference sequence). CDR3 nucleotide sequence: TGTGCCAGCAGTGCTAGCTGGGTAAATGAGCAGTACTTC. Amino acids: CASSASWVNEQYF.